This T cell receptor beta chain was retrieved from a study of T-cell reconstitution after alpha-beta-depleted transplantation in children. Findings and caveats of the study: For some patients, TCRbeta diversity was high at day 60 because of recipient T cells and thymic progenitors that survived. The authors attributed T-cell counts and diversity one year after transplant mostly to newly produced T cells. About two months after transplant, alpha-beta T cells reportedly came from several hundred expanded graft clones.

Library preparation (for TCRbeta) was performed with unique molecular identifiers. MiXCR was run by TCRdb on the PCR reads, yielding one entry per CDR3 protein. Of over 100,000 distinct CDR3 sequences in the sample, 7% to 8% are singletons; the top ten hold 15% to 20%. The length of the CDR3 is 11 residues. CDR1 SGHVS and CDR2 FQNEAQ come from the germline V gene. V was clipped by 5 bases and J by 8 bases, with 10 bases between them. At least ten counts were recorded for this clonotype. What it binds is not known. The clonotype originates from a boy aged 2 to 9 with acute lymphoblastic leukemia, due to receive a stem cell transplant. The V and J genes are TRBV7-8 and TRBJ2-7; D possibly matches TRBD1 or TRBD2 (5 bases each). The material sequenced was PBMCs, taken before TCRalphabeta/CD19-depleted stem cell transplant. The CDR3 reads CASSPEGKQYF. In DNA form, the CDR3 reads TGTGCCAGCAGCCCAGAGGGGAAGCAGTACTTC.